Shown below are 20 T cell receptor beta chains from a single sample sequenced in a study of regulatory T cells in long-lasting Graves disease. Arm-PCR of CDR3 regions with iRepertoire HTBI primers generated TCR beta libraries. One entry per CDR3 protein, called by TCRdb with MiXCR from the multiplex PCR reads. The sample consists of 400,000 to 500,000 distinct CDR3 sequences, about 16% of them appearing once. Time point in this sample: newly diagnosed GD, antithyroid drugs for less than 3 months. PBMC-extracted RNA yielded the TCR library. The same data also went into a second study, on T cells in Graves' hyperthyroidism and ophthalmopathy.

Sample: peripheral blood mononuclear cells (PBMCs), taken at new diagnosis, from a patient treated with antithyroid drugs. The receptor set was obtained from a woman between 18 and 29 years old with Graves disease.

This clonotype occurred many times. The chain couples TRBV6-1 to TRBJ2-6, with TRBD2 matching over 13 bases. Germline V gene data show CDR1 as MNHNS and CDR2 as SASEGT. The V and J ends lost 6 bases and 0 bases, in that order; junction bases with no gene match: 5. The CDR3 runs 18 residues. CDR3 nucleotide sequence: TGTGCCAGCAGAAAACTAGCGGGAGGGCCCTCTGGGGCCAACGTCCTGACTTTC. Residues: CASRKLAGGPSGANVLTF.

This clonotype was observed a handful of times. The chain combines TRBV7-2 with TRBJ1-2; no definite D call. CDR1 is SGHTA, CDR2 FQGNSA, per germline. The CDR3 covers 13 residues. V lost 5 bases and J 5 bases, leaving 12 bases between the germline ends. CDR3 coding DNA: TGTGCCAGCAGCGCCGGGAGTTTGTATGGCTACACCTTC. Amino acid sequence: CASSAGSLYGYTF.

The chain couples TRBV28 to TRBJ2-7; the match to TRBD1 covers 8 bases. The ends lost 7 bases at V and 2 bases at J; junction bases unmatched: 10. The CDR3 length is 15 residues. Germline V gives CDR1 MDHEN, CDR2 SYDVKM. The CDR3 DNA follows: TGTGCCAGCACCGGATGGGGGACAGGAACCTACGAGCAGTACTTC. Residues: CASTGWGTGTYEQYF. The complete variable domain, with remaining parts taken from reference TRBV28 and TRBJ2-7, reads DVKVTQSSRYLVKRTGEKVFLECVQDMDHENMFWYRQDPGLGLRLIYFSYDVKMKEKGDIPEGYSVSREKKERFSLILESASTNQTSMYLCASTGWGTGTYEQYFGPGTRLTVT.

The gene calls are TRBV27 and TRBJ1-5, with TRBD1 matching over 7 bases. Germline assignment: CDR1 MNHEY and CDR2 SMNVEV (reference sequence). With 2 bases clipped from V and 6 bases from J, the junction kept 4 bases outside the gene matches. The CDR3 length is 14 residues. CDR3 protein: CASSLRGGGQPQHF. CDR3 sequence (DNA): TGTGCCAGCAGTTTAAGAGGGGGCGGTCAGCCCCAGCATTTT.

This clonotype was seen repeatedly, ten times or more. The rearrangement uses TRBV12-3 or TRBV12-4 and TRBJ2-1; 8 bases map to TRBD1. This CDR3 comprises 14 residues. V lost 6 bases to trimming and J lost 6 bases; unmatched junction nucleotides: 7. The CDR3 reads CASSDRGRGNEQFF. The CDR3 DNA is TGTGCCAGCAGCGACAGGGGTCGAGGCAATGAGCAGTTCTTC.

V and J are TRBV25-1 and TRBJ2-1, with 11 bases fitting TRBD2. This CDR3 region has 18 residues. Germline CDR1 MGHDK, CDR2 SYGVNS. The J segment lost 2 bases and the V segment lost 2 bases, leaving 8 bases of the junction unmatched. CDR3: CASSEQQLAGGPYNEQFF. In DNA, the CDR3 is TGTGCCAGCAGTGAACAGCAGCTAGCGGGAGGACCCTACAATGAGCAGTTCTTC.

This sequence joins TRBV15 and TRBJ2-2, with a weak D call TRBD2 (6 bases). Germline V lookup: CDR1 LNHNV, CDR2 YYDKDF (reference sequence). V was cut by 0 bases and J by 5 bases, with 10 bases left in between. The CDR3 loop spans 15 amino acids. CDR3 loop: CATSRDMEGTGELFF. In DNA form, the CDR3 reads TGTGCCACCAGCAGAGATATGGAGGGGACCGGGGAGCTGTTTTTT.

This clonotype appeared once. This chain joins TRBV11-1 and TRBJ1-1; D unresolved. CDR1 is SGHAT and CDR2 is FQDESV in the germline V gene (reference sequence). Trimming cost V 2 bases and J 4 bases, with 14 bases left between them. The length of the CDR3 is 15 residues. Written as DNA, the CDR3 is TGTGCCAGCAGCTTAATCTTGGGCGGAGGCACTGAAGCTTTCTTT. Protein sequence: CASSLILGGGTEAFF.

This clonotype was counted ten times or more. CDR3 sequence: CASSLDTSGNTIYF. CDR3 in DNA: TGCGCCAGCAGCTTGGACACCTCTGGAAACACCATATATTTT. The V and J genes are TRBV5-1 and TRBJ1-3; the D is unclear. CDR1 is SGHRS and CDR2 is YFSETQ in the germline V gene. The CDR3 spans 14 residues. The V and J ends lost 0 bases and 0 bases respectively, with 4 bases between them. Full variable domain (missing parts from reference TRBV5-1 and TRBJ1-3): KAGVTQTPRYLIKTRGQQVTLSCSPISGHRSVSWYQQTPGQGLQFLFEYFSETQRNKGNFPGRFSGRQFSNSRSEMNVSTLELGDSALYLCASSLDTSGNTIYFGEGSWLTVV.

This clonotype was observed many times. The chain couples TRBV7-2 to TRBJ2-1, with 7 bases lining up with TRBD2. The trim removed 4 bases at V and 4 bases at J, leaving 7 bases unmatched. Germline CDR1 SGHTA, CDR2 FQGNSA. The length of the CDR3 is 15 residues. For the CDR3, the DNA is TGTGCCAGCAGCTCCCCTTTGGGGGGGTACAATGAGCAGTTCTTC. Its translation is CASSSPLGGYNEQFF. Full variable domain (remainder filled in from reference TRBV7-2 and TRBJ2-1): GAGVSQSPSNKVTEKGKDVELRCDPISGHTALYWYRQSLGQGLEFLIYFQGNSAPDKSGLPSDRFSAERTGGSVSTLTIQRTQQEDSAVYLCASSSPLGGYNEQFFGPGTRLTVL.

Concerning this clonotype itself: A much larger clone lies a single base off, so this may be a read error. The chain employs TRBV6-1 and TRBJ2-7, with TRBD2 matching over 9 bases. Germline trimming cut 6 bases from V and 5 bases from J; bases unmatched to any gene: 17. Germline CDR1 and CDR2: MNHNS and SASEGT. CDR3 length equals 17 residues. For the CDR3, the DNA is TGTGCCAGCAGCCCCGTTCTTCAGCGGGGGGCCCCCCACGAGCAGTACTTC. Encoded protein: CASSPVLQRGAPHEQYF.

This clonotype was detected many times. This sequence joins TRBV7-9 and TRBJ2-3, with 9 bases aligning to TRBD1. The CDR3 has 14 residues. After removal of 5 bases from V and 6 bases from J, the junction contained 6 bases not matched to a gene. CDR1 is SEHNR and CDR2 is FQNEAQ in the germline V gene (reference sequence). The CDR3 sequence: CASSADRGGDTQYF. Written as DNA, the CDR3 is TGTGCCAGCAGCGCGGACAGGGGTGGTGATACGCAGTATTTT.

The CDR3, as DNA: TGTGCCAGCAGTGGTTTAACGGATTCACCCCTCCACTTT. Translating it yields CASSGLTDSPLHF. This chain links TRBV2 with TRBJ1-6; D unclear. The ends were cut back, 4 bases at V and 8 bases at J, with 9 bases in the middle. This CDR3 spans 13 amino acids. From germline, CDR1 is SNHLY and CDR2 FYNNEI.

This clonotype occurred a few times. The chain couples TRBV12-3 or TRBV12-4 to TRBJ1-6; a possible D gene is TRBD1 (5 bases). The V end was cut by 5 bases, the J end by 6 bases, with 11 bases between. CDR3 length equals 14 residues. The CDR3 region is CASSPGRGNSPLHF. DNA of the CDR3: TGTGCCAGCAGTCCGGGACGGGGTAATTCACCCCTCCACTTT.

Many counts were recorded for this clonotype. This sequence joins TRBV7-8 and TRBJ2-7; D is undetermined. CDR3 size: 16 residues. The germline V gene has CDR1 SGHVS and CDR2 FQNEAQ. V lost 2 bases, J lost 3 bases, and 17 bases lay in between. CDR3 DNA: TGTGCCAGCAGCTTAACCGGTCGAACCAACGTCTACGAGCAGTACTTC. Encoded protein: CASSLTGRTNVYEQYF.

The V call is TRBV5-4, the J call TRBJ2-5, with a weak D call TRBD2 (5 bases). This CDR3 contains 16 residues. Per the germline V gene, CDR1 is SGHNT and CDR2 is YYREEE (reference sequence). V shed 4 bases and J shed 5 bases, with 21 bases lying between them. CDR3 DNA sequence: TGTGCCAGCAGCCTACCAAGCGGACCCGTAGCGGAGACCCAGTACTTC. Amino acids: CASSLPSGPVAETQYF.

This clonotype was detected ten times or more. This rearrangement joins TRBV28 to TRBJ1-2; D uncertain. CDR3 length: 15 amino acids. Germline V CDR1 and CDR2: MDHEN, SYDVKM. Trimming took off 3 bases at V and 4 bases at J, with 15 bases between the two ends. The CDR3, as DNA: TGTGCCAGCAGTTTCCGAAGGGAATTTCTCTATGGCTACACCTTC. Amino acid sequence: CASSFRREFLYGYTF.

At least ten counts were recorded for this clonotype. V usage is TRBV7-9 and J usage is TRBJ1-2; 8 bases agree with TRBD1. V was clipped by 3 bases and J by 4 bases; unmatched bases: 1. Looked up from germline, CDR1 is SEHNR and CDR2 is FQNEAQ (reference sequence). This CDR3 has 13 amino acids. The CDR3 spells CASSFGTGYGYTF. As DNA, the CDR3 is TGTGCCAGCAGCTTCGGGACAGGCTATGGCTACACCTTC. The variable domain in full, completed from reference TRBV7-9 and TRBJ1-2, reads DTGVSQNPRHKITKRGQNVTFRCDPISEHNRLYWYRQTLGQGPEFLTYFQNEAQLEKSRLLSDRFSAERPKGSFSTLEIQRTEQGDSAMYLCASSFGTGYGYTFGSGTRLTVV.

This clonotype was observed a few times. J is TRBJ2-1 and V is TRBV7-9; 10 positions match TRBD2. V lost 1 base to trimming and J lost 5 bases; unmatched junction nucleotides: 8. The CDR3 contains 17 residues. The germline CDR1 and CDR2 sequences are SEHNR and FQNEAQ (reference sequence). In DNA form, the CDR3 reads TGTGCCAGCAGCTTAGGTGTTCTAGCGGGAGTAAACAATGAGCAGTTCTTC. It is translated as CASSLGVLAGVNNEQFF.

This clonotype has a handful of counts. CDR3 sequence: CAISELGQTDTQYF. DNA of the CDR3: TGTGCCATCAGTGAGCTCGGACAGACAGATACGCAGTATTTT. The V and J genes are TRBV10-3 and TRBJ2-3, with D maybe TRBD1 (6 bases). This CDR3 has 14 amino acids. Germline CDR1 reads ENHRY; CDR2 reads SYGVKD. The ends were cut back, 2 bases at V and 3 bases at J, with 9 bases in the middle.